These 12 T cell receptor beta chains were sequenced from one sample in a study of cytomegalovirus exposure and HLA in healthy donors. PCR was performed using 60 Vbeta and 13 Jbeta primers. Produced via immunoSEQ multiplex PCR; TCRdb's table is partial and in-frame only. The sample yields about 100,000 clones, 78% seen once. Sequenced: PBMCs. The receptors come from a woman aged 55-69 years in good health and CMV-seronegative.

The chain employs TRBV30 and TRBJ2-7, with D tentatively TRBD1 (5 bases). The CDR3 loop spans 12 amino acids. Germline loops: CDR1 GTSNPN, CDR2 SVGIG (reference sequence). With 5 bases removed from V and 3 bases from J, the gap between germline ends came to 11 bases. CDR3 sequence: CAWGASNYEQYF. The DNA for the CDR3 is TGTGCCTGGGGGGCCTCAAACTACGAGCAGTACTTC.

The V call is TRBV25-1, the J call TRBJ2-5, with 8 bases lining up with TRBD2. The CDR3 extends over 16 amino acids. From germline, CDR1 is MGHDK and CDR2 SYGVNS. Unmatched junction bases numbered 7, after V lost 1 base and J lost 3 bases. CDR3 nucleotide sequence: TGTGCCAGCAGTGAATCGGGGGTAGCGGGGAAAGAGACCCAGTACTTC. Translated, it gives CASSESGVAGKETQYF.

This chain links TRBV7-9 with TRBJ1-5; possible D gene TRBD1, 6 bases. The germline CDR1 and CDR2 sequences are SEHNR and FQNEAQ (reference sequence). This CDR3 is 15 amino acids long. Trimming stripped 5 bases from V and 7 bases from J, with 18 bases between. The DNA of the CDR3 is TGTGCCAGCAGCATAGACGGGGGGGGCTGGCAGCCCCAGCATTTT. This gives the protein CASSIDGGGWQPQHF.

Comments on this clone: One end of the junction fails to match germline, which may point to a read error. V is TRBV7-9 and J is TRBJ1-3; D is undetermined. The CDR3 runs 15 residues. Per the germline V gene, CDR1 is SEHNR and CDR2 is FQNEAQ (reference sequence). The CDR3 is CASSLGPGSGNTIYF. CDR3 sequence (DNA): TGTGCCAGCAGTTTAGGTCCGGGCTCTGGAAACACCATATATTTT. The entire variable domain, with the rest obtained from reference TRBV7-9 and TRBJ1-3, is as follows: DTGVSQNPRHKITKRGQNVTFRCDPISEHNRLYWYRQTLGQGPEFLTYFQNEAQLEKSRLLSDRFSAERPKGSFSTLEIQRTEQGDSAMYLCASSLGPGSGNTIYFGEGSWLTVV.

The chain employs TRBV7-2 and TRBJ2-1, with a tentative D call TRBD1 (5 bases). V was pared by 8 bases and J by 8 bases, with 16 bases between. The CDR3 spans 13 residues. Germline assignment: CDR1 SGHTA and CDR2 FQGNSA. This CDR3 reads CASHSRGVDEQFF. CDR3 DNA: TGTGCCAGCCACTCTAGGGGCGTCGATGAGCAGTTCTTC.

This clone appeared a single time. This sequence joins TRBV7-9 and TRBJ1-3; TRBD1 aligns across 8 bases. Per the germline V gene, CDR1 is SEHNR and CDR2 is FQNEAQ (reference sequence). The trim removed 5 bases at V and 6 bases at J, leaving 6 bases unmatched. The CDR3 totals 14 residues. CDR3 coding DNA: TGTGCCAGCAGCACAAGGACAGGGCAAAACACCATATATTTT. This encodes CASSTRTGQNTIYF.

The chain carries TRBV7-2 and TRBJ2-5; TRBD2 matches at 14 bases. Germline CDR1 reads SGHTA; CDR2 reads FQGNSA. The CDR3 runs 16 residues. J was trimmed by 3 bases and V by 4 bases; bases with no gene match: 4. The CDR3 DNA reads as TGTGCCAGCAGCTCCTGGACTAGCGGGGGGAAAGAGACCCAGTACTTC. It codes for CASSSWTSGGKETQYF.

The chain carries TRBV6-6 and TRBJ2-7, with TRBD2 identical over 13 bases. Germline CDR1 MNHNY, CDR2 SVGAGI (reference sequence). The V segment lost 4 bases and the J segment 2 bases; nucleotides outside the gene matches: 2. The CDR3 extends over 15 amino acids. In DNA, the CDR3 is TGTGCCAGCAGTTTGGGACTAGCGGGGACCTACGAGCAGTACTTC. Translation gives CASSLGLAGTYEQYF.

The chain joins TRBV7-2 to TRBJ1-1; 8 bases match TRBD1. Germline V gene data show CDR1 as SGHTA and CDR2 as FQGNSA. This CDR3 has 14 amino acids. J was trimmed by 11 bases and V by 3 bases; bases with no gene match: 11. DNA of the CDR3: TGTGCCAGCAGCTTCCACAGGGGGACCACCGGCGCTTTCTTT. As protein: CASSFHRGTTGAFF.

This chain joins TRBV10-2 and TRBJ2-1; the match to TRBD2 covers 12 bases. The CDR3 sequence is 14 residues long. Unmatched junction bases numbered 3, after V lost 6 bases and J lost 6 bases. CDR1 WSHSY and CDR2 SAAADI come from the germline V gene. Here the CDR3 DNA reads TGCGCCAGCAGGCCGGGACTAGCGGGCAATGAGCAGTTCTTC. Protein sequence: CASRPGLAGNEQFF.

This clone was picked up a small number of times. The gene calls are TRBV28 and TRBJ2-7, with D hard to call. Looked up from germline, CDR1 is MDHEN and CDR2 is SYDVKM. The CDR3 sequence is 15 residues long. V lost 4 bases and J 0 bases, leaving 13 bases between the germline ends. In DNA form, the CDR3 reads TGTGCCAGCAGTTCGGCCAGGCGCCGCTCCTACGAGCAGTACTTC. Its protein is CASSSARRRSYEQYF.

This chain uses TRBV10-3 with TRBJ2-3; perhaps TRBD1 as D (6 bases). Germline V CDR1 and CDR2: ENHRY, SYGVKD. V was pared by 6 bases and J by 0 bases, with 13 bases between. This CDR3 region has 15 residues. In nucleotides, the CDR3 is TGTGCCATCAGAGAGCGACAGGTTAGCACAGATACGCAGTATTTT. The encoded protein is CAIRERQVSTDTQYF.